These 10 T cell receptor beta chains were sequenced from one sample in a study of blood T cell repertoires in COVID-19. The data were produced by immunoSEQ multiplex PCR, yet TCRdb's version contains in-frame clones alone and is incomplete. Of 140,000 to 150,000 clones in the sample, just under 85% were seen once. Material for sequencing was PBMCs or T cells enriched from blood (not recorded which). The receptors come from a woman aged 40 to 50 who had recovered from COVID-19.

This clone was found many times. The chain has TRBV18 and TRBJ2-3, with TRBD1 matching 8 bases. The V gene end was trimmed by 8 bases and the J gene end by 1 base; junction bases not matched to a gene: 2. Germline CDR1 KGHSH, CDR2 LQKENI. The CDR3 has 13 amino acids. CDR3 loop: CASQTGGTDTQYF. Here the CDR3 DNA reads TGTGCCAGCCAGACAGGGGGCACAGATACGCAGTATTTT.

The V and J genes are TRBV13 and TRBJ2-6; D is unclear. Trimming pared 2 bases from V and 0 bases from J, leaving 8 bases between. The CDR3 runs to 16 residues. In germline, CDR1 is PRHDT, CDR2 FYEKMQ (reference sequence). The CDR3 region has the DNA TGTGCCAGCAGCTTACAACACAGCTCTGGGGCCAACGTCCTGACTTTC. Protein: CASSLQHSSGANVLTF.

Concerning this clone itself: The sample holds other DNA sequences that translate to the same CDR3. The chain links TRBV9 to TRBJ1-2; 7 nucleotides agree with TRBD1. The CDR3 has 15 amino acids. The ends lost 0 bases at V and 0 bases at J; junction bases unmatched: 2. Germline-derived CDR1 and CDR2 are SGDLS and YYNGEE. The CDR3 here is CASSVEGATNYGYTF. The CDR3 region has the DNA TGTGCCAGCAGCGTAGAGGGGGCTACTAACTATGGCTACACCTTC.

The rearrangement links TRBV6-1 to TRBJ1-5; 9 nucleotides match TRBD1. The ends lost 3 bases at V and 1 base at J; junction bases unmatched: 4. The CDR3 runs to 16 residues. Germline CDR1 is MNHNS and CDR2 is SASEGT. The CDR3, as DNA: TGTGCCAGCAGTGACCGACAGGGGGTAAGCAATCAGCCCCAGCATTTT. Translating it yields CASSDRQGVSNQPQHF.

V usage is TRBV6-5 and J usage is TRBJ1-4; 8 bases map to TRBD1. J gave up 5 bases and V 8 bases, and 1 base lay outside the gene matches. Germline-derived CDR1 and CDR2 are MNHEY and SVGAGI. The CDR3 runs to 12 residues. CDR3 nucleotide sequence: TGTGCCAGCCAGGGGGCAAATGAAAAACTGTTTTTT. Translation: CASQGANEKLFF.

The rearrangement joins TRBV7-9 to TRBJ1-5, with a weak D call TRBD1 (6 bases). This CDR3 contains 16 residues. V was trimmed by 0 bases and J by 2 bases, leaving 11 bases between them. Germline-derived CDR1 and CDR2 are SEHNR and FQNEAQ (reference sequence). CDR3 sequence (DNA): TGTGCCAGCAGCTTAGCGCGGGCAGGGGGCAATCAGCCCCAGCATTTT. Amino acids: CASSLARAGGNQPQHF.

The V gene is TRBV30, the J gene TRBJ2-3; 10 bases fit TRBD2. Germline V gene data show CDR1 as GTSNPN and CDR2 as SVGIG (reference sequence). The length of the CDR3 is 13 residues. The V and J ends lost 4 bases and 6 bases, in that order; junction bases with no gene match: 4. The CDR3 protein is CAWMLAGVDTQYF. The CDR3 bases are TGTGCCTGGATGCTAGCGGGAGTGGATACGCAGTATTTT.

The chain has TRBV3-1 (or the pseudogene TRBV3-2) and TRBJ2-3; 7 nucleotides match TRBD1. J gave up 2 bases and V 3 bases, and 11 bases lay outside the gene matches. Germline lookup yields CDR1 LGHDT and CDR2 YNNKEL (reference sequence). There are 17 residues in the CDR3. CDR3 residues: CASSQSRLQGSTDTQYF. The CDR3 nucleotides read TGTGCCAGCAGCCAGAGCAGATTACAGGGGTCCACAGATACGCAGTATTTT.

This rearrangement joins TRBV24-1 to TRBJ1-1; 7 bases agree with TRBD1. The V gene's germline CDR1 is KGHDR and CDR2 SFDVKD. The CDR3 runs to 11 residues. J gave up 12 bases and V 5 bases, and 5 bases lay outside the gene matches. CDR3 sequence reads: CATSGIQGTFF. Written as DNA, the CDR3 is TGTGCCACCAGTGGTATACAGGGGACTTTCTTT.

The rearrangement links TRBV6-5 to TRBJ2-7; maybe TRBD2 (5 bases). Germline V lookup: CDR1 MNHEY, CDR2 SVGAGI. This CDR3 is 13 amino acids long. The V end was cut by 8 bases, the J end by 0 bases, with 11 bases between. This CDR3 reads CASQEGDSYEQYF. CDR3 nucleotides: TGTGCCAGCCAAGAGGGCGACTCCTACGAGCAGTACTTC.